This TCR beta chain derives from a study of graft-versus-host responses after intestinal transplantation. Study at large: Anti-thymocyte globulin induction was given to all recipients, followed by tacrolimus and steroids for around three years.

Trimming took 0 bases from V and 5 from J, leaving 16 bases between them. The CDR3 is 16 residues long. CDR1 and CDR2 from the germline V gene are MGHRA and YSYEKL. Points from the study as a whole: Recipient bone marrow held GvH clones, some seen earlier in ileum or blood.

Produced via immunoSEQ multiplex PCR; TCRdb's table is partial and in-frame only. The sample has over 65,000 clones; roughly 90% are singletons. As regards this clone: Its antigen is not identified.

The TCR originated in a human patient who received an intestinal transplant, so some T cells may come from the graft donor. The specimen comprised PBMCs, sampled 98 days after intestinal transplantation. This rearrangement joins TRBV4-1 to TRBJ2-5; the D is unclear. This CDR3 is CASSQEPDPRWETQYF. The CDR3 DNA is TGCGCCAGCAGCCAAGAGCCGGACCCGAGGTGGGAGACCCAGTACTTC.